A selection of T cell receptor beta chains follows, all from one sample in a study of blood T cell repertoires in COVID-19. Measured with immunoSEQ multiplex PCR; TCRdb has only the in-frame clones, and not every one. Here the sample spans fewer than 110,000 clones, almost 85% being singletons. Sequencing used peripheral blood. All receptors come from a human donor in a cohort sampled during active COVID-19. CDR3s include the opening cysteine and the closing phenylalanine or tryptophan.

V gene: TRBV27
CDR3 protein: CASSLRGSREKLFF

V gene: TRBV7-2
CDR3 protein: CASSPPGTGNIQYF

V gene: TRBV28
CDR3 protein: CASSPVNTEAFF

V gene: TRBV19
CDR3 protein: CASTPGLAGGLWFF

V gene: TRBV7-8
CDR3 protein: CASSPRTATPSGNTIYF

V gene: TRBV21-1
CDR3 protein: CASSKSSGRAVDTQYF

V gene: TRBV2
CDR3 protein: CASRESSGGGEQFF

V gene: TRBV5-1
CDR3 protein: CASSLDGTANQPQHF

V gene: TRBV7-2
CDR3 protein: CASSPYGTKETQYF

V gene: TRBV28
CDR3 protein: CASSLPVTRQGGNIQYF

V gene: TRBV2
CDR3 protein: CASSGIGDRGQPQHF

V gene: TRBV19
CDR3 protein: CASSPTGTGRIQPQHF

V gene: TRBV5-1
CDR3 protein: CASTGRGLRTGELFF

V gene: TRBV5-1
CDR3 protein: CASSAGQVASPLHF

V gene: TRBV20-1
CDR3 protein: CSASSSGRADEQFF

V gene: TRBV19
CDR3 protein: CASTRLAGVSETQYF

V gene: TRBV6-6
CDR3 protein: CASSYRTGYNEQFF

V gene: TRBV7-9
CDR3 protein: CASSLTSGRVYEQFF

V gene: TRBV5-3
CDR3 protein: CARSLKPRAGTEAFF

V gene: TRBV4-3
CDR3 protein: CASSQVPAGGSDTQYF

V gene: TRBV6-5
CDR3 protein: CASSYGQSNEKLFF

V gene: TRBV19
CDR3 protein: CASSGPGTSAYEQYF

V gene: TRBV11-2
CDR3 protein: CASSPGRPAGNNSPLHF

V gene: TRBV9
CDR3 protein: CASSDKGNSPLHF

V gene: TRBV5-1
CDR3 protein: CASSLQGAEYSPLHF

V gene: TRBV28
CDR3 protein: CASSLSNRAGELFF

V gene: TRBV7-9
CDR3 protein: CASSLQGNQPQHF

V gene: TRBV6-6
CDR3 protein: CASSYSAGGGKPQHF

V gene: TRBV29-1
CDR3 protein: CSVSPTRTDTQYF

V gene: TRBV29-1
CDR3 protein: CSVVEDPNTEAFF

V gene: TRBV6-5
CDR3 protein: CASSTGQSGYTF